This TCR beta chain stems from a study of cytomegalovirus exposure and HLA in healthy donors. Researchers ran the PCR with 60 Vbeta and 13 Jbeta primers. Sequencing was performed with immunoSEQ multiplex PCR; in TCRdb, only in-frame clones are kept and a portion is missing. In all, the sample yields 150,000 to 200,000 clones. Germline V gene sequence: CDR1 MDHEN, CDR2 SYDVKM. The CDR3 length is 15 residues. Trimming removed 7 bases from V and 5 bases from J, with 20 bases in between. The chain employs TRBV28 and TRBJ2-5, with D maybe TRBD1 (6 bases). The sequencing sample was made of PBMCs. The receptor was isolated from a young man in good health and CMV-seronegative. CDR3 bases: TGTGCCAGCACCTCAGGAGCGGATCAGGGGGAGACCCAGTACTTC. It codes for CASTSGADQGETQYF.